A selection of T cell receptor beta chains follows, all from one sample in a study of CD8 T cells in ankylosing spondylitis. MiXCR was run by TCRdb on the 5' RACE reads, yielding one entry per CDR3 protein. The sample shows about 800,000 distinct CDR3 sequences, approximately 12% of them seen only once. The specimen sequenced was blood, either unsorted or a sorted T cell fraction (not recorded which). The receptors stem from a male donor with ankylosing spondylitis. Each CDR3 is given with its conserved first and last residue. D genes are given only for firm matches. Some rows mark clone size as missing; the rest say once, few, many or name a class of expanded clone.

CDR3nt: TGCGCCAGCAGTGATGTCCGCACAGATACGCAGTATTTT
CDR3aa: CASSDVRTDTQYF
j_gene: TRBJ2-3
v_gene: TRBV10-1
d_gene: NA
abundance: few

CDR3nt: TGCGCCAGCAGCTTGTTGGCAGAGCCCATGAACACTGAAGCTTTCTTT
CDR3aa: CASSLLAEPMNTEAFF
j_gene: TRBJ1-1
v_gene: TRBV5-1
d_gene: NA
abundance: NA

CDR3nt: TGCAGTGCTCAGGGACAGGGAACCTACGAGCAGTACTTC
CDR3aa: CSAQGQGTYEQYF
j_gene: TRBJ2-7
v_gene: TRBV20-1
d_gene: TRBD1
abundance: few

CDR3nt: TGTGCCAGCAATCAATGGGGAGGGGTGGTGTCCTACAATGAGCAGTTCTTC
CDR3aa: CASNQWGGVVSYNEQFF
j_gene: TRBJ2-1
v_gene: TRBV28
d_gene: TRBD2
abundance: few

CDR3nt: TGTGCCAGCAGTGCTTACAGGGGATCTGGAGAGACCCAGTACTTC
CDR3aa: CASSAYRGSGETQYF
j_gene: TRBJ2-5
v_gene: TRBV6-1
d_gene: TRBD1
abundance: NA

CDR3nt: TGTGCCAGCAGCTTTTTACAGGGGAATGGCTACACCTTC
CDR3aa: CASSFLQGNGYTF
j_gene: TRBJ1-2
v_gene: TRBV11-2
d_gene: TRBD1
abundance: many

CDR3nt: TGTGCCAGCTCACGAGACACATACACTGAAGCTTTCTTT
CDR3aa: CASSRDTYTEAFF
j_gene: TRBJ1-1
v_gene: TRBV18
d_gene: NA
abundance: few

CDR3nt: TGTGCCAGCAGCTCTAAGGGGGCTCGGGCAGATACGCAGTATTTT
CDR3aa: CASSSKGARADTQYF
j_gene: TRBJ2-3
v_gene: TRBV7-9
d_gene: TRBD1
abundance: NA

CDR3nt: TGTGCCAGCAGTCAACTAGCGGGGGGTCGCTCCTACGAGCAGTACTTC
CDR3aa: CASSQLAGGRSYEQYF
j_gene: TRBJ2-7
v_gene: TRBV6-2/TRBV6-3
d_gene: TRBD2
abundance: NA

CDR3nt: TGTGCCAGTAACGCCATGGGACTGAGCAATCAGCCCCAGCATTTT
CDR3aa: CASNAMGLSNQPQHF
j_gene: TRBJ1-5
v_gene: TRBV19
d_gene: NA
abundance: NA